Following are 25 T cell receptor beta chains from one sample sequenced in a study of blood T cell repertoires in COVID-19. Profiling relied on immunoSEQ multiplex PCR, and the TCRdb table lists in-frame clones only, not all of them. Counted here are around 310,000 clones, roughly 90% occurring once; the ten biggest clones make up approximately 4%. The source material was peripheral blood. These receptor sequences come from a woman in her forties or fifties with active or convalescent COVID-19.

This clone has more than one count but fewer than ten. The rearrangement joins TRBV6-2 or TRBV6-3 to TRBJ1-1; D call uncertain. Germline CDR1 reads MNHEY; CDR2 reads SVGEGT. This CDR3 comprises 13 residues. Deletions cut 2 bases from V and 5 bases from J, with 9 bases between. The CDR3 DNA is TGTGCCAGCAGTTACCCAGGCGGGACTGAAGCTTTCTTT. Its protein is CASSYPGGTEAFF.

The chain is built from TRBV7-2 and TRBJ1-1, with D tentatively TRBD1 (5 bases). The CDR3 runs 13 residues. V lost 5 bases and J lost 4, with 11 bases in between. Germline CDR1 reads SGHTA; CDR2 reads FQGNSA. The CDR3 DNA follows: TGTGCCAGCAGCCCCTACAGGCCCACTGAAGCTTTCTTT. The encoded protein is CASSPYRPTEAFF.

The J gene is TRBJ2-1, the V gene TRBV7-3; TRBD1 matches 10 bases. V dropped 1 base and J dropped 8; count of bases not matched to a gene: 5. Per germline, CDR1 SGHTA and CDR2 FQGTGA. The CDR3 runs 15 residues. CDR3 sequence reads: CASSLRAGTGDEQFF. The CDR3 coding sequence is TGTGCCAGCAGCTTAAGGGCCGGGACAGGGGATGAGCAGTTCTTC.

In this sample, this clone turned up many times. The chain has TRBV18 and TRBJ2-7; the match to TRBD2 covers 8 bases. Germline V gene data show CDR1 as KGHSH and CDR2 as LQKENI. The length of the CDR3 is 15 residues. The J segment lost 3 bases and the V segment lost 3 bases, leaving 7 bases of the junction unmatched. The CDR3 DNA is TGTGCCAGCTCACCGGGGTCTAGCGGGTACTACGAGCAGTACTTC. Translating it yields CASSPGSSGYYEQYF.

This clone was seen more than once but under ten times. The CDR3 DNA follows: TGTGCCAGCAGCTTAAAGCGGGAGGTCGAGCAGTACTTC. Translating gives CASSLKREVEQYF. The chain recombines TRBV7-2 with TRBJ2-7, with 9 bases identical to TRBD2. This CDR3 region has 13 residues. Germline V lookup: CDR1 SGHTA, CDR2 FQGNSA. Trimming cost V 2 bases and J 6 bases; bases outside gene matches: 2.

V gene TRBV7-2 combines with J gene TRBJ1-5; maybe TRBD1 (5 bases). The length of the CDR3 is 15 residues. Germline CDR1 SGHTA, CDR2 FQGNSA. The ends were cut back, 5 bases at V and 1 base at J, with 12 bases in the middle. The CDR3 sequence is CASSQTERSNQPQHF. CDR3 DNA sequence: TGTGCCAGCAGCCAGACAGAAAGAAGCAATCAGCCCCAGCATTTT.

In this sample, this clone turned up once. The gene calls are TRBV14 and TRBJ1-1; 7 bases map to TRBD1. The germline V gene has CDR1 SGHDN and CDR2 FVKESK. V lost 4 bases and J lost 11; bases outside the gene matches: 10. The CDR3 loop spans 13 amino acids. DNA of the CDR3: TGTGCCAGCAGCCCTGGGGACAGCCTTTCCGCTTTCTTT. It yields the protein CASSPGDSLSAFF.

The V call is TRBV19, the J call TRBJ1-2; D possibly corresponds to TRBD1 (5 bases). Per the germline V gene, CDR1 is LNHDA and CDR2 is SQIVND (reference sequence). V was trimmed by 7 bases and J by 4 bases, leaving 16 bases between them. This CDR3 region has 14 residues. DNA for the CDR3: TGTGCCAGTACGGGACTCCTGTCAGGCTATGGCTACACCTTC. The encoded protein is CASTGLLSGYGYTF.

This clone is a singleton in its sample. As DNA, the CDR3 is TGTGCCAGCAGCTTTGGGGCGGGGGGCTCTGGAAACACCATATATTTT. It codes for CASSFGAGGSGNTIYF. V is TRBV11-2 and J is TRBJ1-3; tentatively, D is TRBD1 (5 bases). Germline CDR1 and CDR2: SGHAT and FQNNGV. The CDR3 extends over 16 amino acids. The V end was cut by 3 bases, the J end by 0 bases, with 12 bases between. The complete variable domain, with remaining parts taken from reference TRBV11-2 and TRBJ1-3, reads EAGVAQSPRYKIIEKRQSVAFWCNPISGHATLYWYQQILGQGPKLLIQFQNNGVVDDSQLPKDRFSAERLKGVDSTLKIQPAKLEDSAVYLCASSFGAGGSGNTIYFGEGSWLTVV.

The chain is built from TRBV7-9 and TRBJ1-1; the D is unclear. There are 15 residues in the CDR3. The V gene's germline CDR1 is SEHNR and CDR2 FQNEAQ (reference sequence). Between the trimmed V and J ends, which lost 5 bases and 0 bases, there was a span of 13 bases. Written as DNA, the CDR3 is TGTGCCAGCAGCCTCGCTGAGGGCATGAACACTGAAGCTTTCTTT. It translates to CASSLAEGMNTEAFF.

The V gene is TRBV18, the J gene TRBJ1-1; D unresolved. The ends were cut back, 2 bases at V and 1 base at J, with 8 bases in the middle. The CDR3 contains 14 residues. The germline V gene has CDR1 KGHSH and CDR2 LQKENI. CDR3 amino acids: CASSPGAANTEAFF. The CDR3 nucleotides read TGTGCCAGCTCACCAGGAGCTGCGAACACTGAAGCTTTCTTT.

This chain connects TRBV30 to TRBJ2-7; 12 bases match TRBD1. The CDR3 loop spans 14 amino acids. The V gene's germline CDR1 is GTSNPN and CDR2 SVGIG (reference sequence). The trim removed 0 bases at V and 12 bases at J, leaving 9 bases unmatched. The CDR3 sequence is CAWSVRGTGGLLYF. The CDR3 DNA reads TGTGCCTGGAGTGTACGTGGGACAGGGGGCTTGCTGTACTTC. The whole variable domain, remainder taken from reference TRBV30 and TRBJ2-7, is SQTIHQWPATLVQPVGSPLSLECTVEGTSNPNLYWYRQAAGRGLQLLFYSVGIGQISSEVPQNLSASRPQDRQFILSSKKLLLSDSGFYLCAWSVRGTGGLLYFGPGTRLTVT.

This sequence joins TRBV27 and TRBJ2-1, with a tentative D call TRBD2 (6 bases). The V gene lost 2 bases and the J gene lost 1 base, with 15 bases spanning the gap. Germline loops: CDR1 MNHEY, CDR2 SMNVEV (reference sequence). The CDR3 has 17 residues. The CDR3 sequence: CASSLMVAGSSYNEQFF. The DNA for the CDR3 is TGTGCCAGCAGTTTAATGGTTGCGGGATCGTCCTACAATGAGCAGTTCTTC.

The genes are TRBV11-3 and TRBJ2-1; tentatively, D is TRBD1 (6 bases). This CDR3 spans 14 amino acids. Trimming took off 5 bases at V and 3 bases at J, with 11 bases between the two ends. From germline, CDR1 is SGHNT and CDR2 YENEEA. As DNA, the CDR3 is TGTGCCAGCAGCCCCACAGGGTACTACAATGAGCAGTTCTTC. Translation: CASSPTGYYNEQFF.

V and J are TRBV19 and TRBJ2-1; 7 bases match TRBD2. Germline CDR1 and CDR2: LNHDA and SQIVND (reference sequence). This CDR3 has 16 amino acids. After removal of 2 bases from V and 2 bases from J, the junction contained 6 bases not matched to a gene. In DNA, the CDR3 is TGTGCCAGTAGTATATCAGCGGGACCAACCTACAATGAGCAGTTCTTC. The encoded protein is CASSISAGPTYNEQFF.

The gene calls are TRBV10-3 and TRBJ2-7; TRBD1 is a possible D gene (5 bases). CDR3 length: 13 residues. With 7 bases removed from V and 1 base from J, the gap between germline ends came to 11 bases. Germline CDR1 ENHRY, CDR2 SYGVKD. The CDR3: CAITLDTSYEQYF. The CDR3 coding sequence is TGTGCCATCACCCTGGACACTTCCTACGAGCAGTACTTC.

V and J are TRBV27 and TRBJ2-2; 7 nucleotides agree with TRBD1. In germline, CDR1 is MNHEY, CDR2 SMNVEV (reference sequence). The CDR3 loop spans 15 amino acids. The V gene end was trimmed by 2 bases and the J gene end by 4 bases; junction bases not matched to a gene: 4. CDR3 residues: CASSLQGVSTGELFF. CDR3 nucleotide sequence: TGTGCCAGCAGTTTACAGGGGGTTTCCACCGGGGAGCTGTTTTTT.

The chain couples TRBV30 to TRBJ1-4, with D tentatively TRBD1 (5 bases). The CDR3 covers 14 residues. Germline values: CDR1 GTSNPN, CDR2 SVGIG (reference sequence). Between the trimmed V and J ends, which lost 0 bases and 5 bases, there was a span of 10 bases. DNA for the CDR3: TGTGCCTGGAGTGTTCGGCAGGGCAATGAAAAACTGTTTTTT. Protein product: CAWSVRQGNEKLFF.

The rearrangement links TRBV6-5 to TRBJ2-7, with unresolved D. CDR3 size: 12 residues. V was shortened by 7 bases and J by 2 bases, with 9 bases between the two germline ends. The germline CDR1 and CDR2 sequences are MNHEY and SVGAGI. In DNA form, the CDR3 reads TGTGCCAGCAAAATTACTACCTACGAGCAGTACTTC. It encodes CASKITTYEQYF.

The chain has TRBV4-1 and TRBJ1-5, with D possibly TRBD1 on 5 matching bases. The germline gives CDR1 MGHRA, CDR2 YSYEKL. The V end was cut by 0 bases, the J end by 7 bases, with 25 bases between. The CDR3 extends over 19 amino acids. CDR3 protein: CASSQEATGGTHKEQPQHF. The CDR3 nucleotides are TGCGCCAGCAGCCAAGAGGCAACAGGTGGAACACACAAGGAACAGCCCCAGCATTTT.

This sequence joins TRBV2 and TRBJ2-7; 9 nucleotides agree with TRBD1. The CDR3 covers 14 residues. The germline V gene has CDR1 SNHLY and CDR2 FYNNEI. J gave up 7 bases and V 7 bases, and 11 bases lay outside the gene matches. This CDR3 reads CASKRDRVSEEQYF. The DNA for the CDR3 is TGTGCCAGCAAGAGGGACAGGGTATCCGAGGAGCAGTACTTC. The variable domain in full, with the rest retrieved from reference TRBV2 and TRBJ2-7, is EPEVTQTPSHQVTQMGQEVILRCVPISNHLYFYWYRQILGQKVEFLVSFYNNEISEKSEIFDDQFSVERPDGSNFTLKIRSTKLEDSAMYFCASKRDRVSEEQYFGPGTRLTVT.

V gene TRBV4-2 combines with J gene TRBJ2-3; D gene unclear. This CDR3 has 11 amino acids. Germline CDR1 and CDR2: LGHNA and YNFKEQ. Trimming stripped 5 bases from V and 2 bases from J, with 2 bases between. As DNA, the CDR3 is TGTGCCAGCAGCTACACAGATACGCAGTATTTT. This encodes CASSYTDTQYF.

CDR3 nucleotide sequence: TGTGCCAGCATACAGGGGCATGGGGATGGCTACACCTTC. Translation gives CASIQGHGDGYTF. The chain employs TRBV2 and TRBJ1-2; TRBD1 aligns across 7 bases. The germline V gene encodes CDR1 SNHLY and CDR2 FYNNEI. This CDR3 comprises 13 residues. Trimming removed 7 bases from V and 6 bases from J; junction bases left unmatched: 8.

The rearrangement joins TRBV6-5 to TRBJ2-1; TRBD2 matches 7 bases. The junction had 3 bases not matched to a gene; V was cut back by 8 bases and J by 5 bases. Germline V CDR1 and CDR2: MNHEY, SVGAGI. This CDR3 is 12 amino acids long. The CDR3 loop reads CASGRGNNEQFF. The DNA for the CDR3 is TGTGCCAGCGGGAGGGGTAACAATGAGCAGTTCTTC.

CDR3 residues: CASSAQQGNQPQHF. For the CDR3, the DNA is TGTGCCAGCAGTGCCCAGCAGGGCAATCAGCCCCAGCATTTT. The chain recombines TRBV2 with TRBJ1-5; D unclear. The V end was cut by 4 bases, the J end by 2 bases, with 9 bases between. The CDR3 is made up of 14 amino acids. CDR1 is SNHLY and CDR2 is FYNNEI in the germline V gene.